This T cell receptor (beta chain) was sequenced for a study of cytomegalovirus exposure and HLA in healthy donors. Study at large: Earlier findings included some 120 million unique TCR beta sequences obtained from 150 million to 200 million T cells.

This CDR3 region has 18 residues. The germline V and J ends were trimmed by 0 bases and 1 base, with 13 bases remaining between them. Germline assignment: CDR1 LGHNA and CDR2 YSLEER. Although they were nominally healthy when sampled, donors likely had unrecorded immune exposures. Use of 60 Vbeta and 13 Jbeta primers characterized the PCR. Using immunoSEQ multiplex PCR, the repertoire was profiled, and TCRdb retains in-frame clones only, with some absent. The profile shows some 110,000 clones, 12% to 15% of them singletons. Comments on this clone: The target antigen is unknown.

Findings and caveats of the study: Cytomegalovirus-associated TCR beta chains were listed, numbering 164. Earlier analysis found most TCR beta V segments productive about 90% or about 30% of the time.

The rearrangement uses TRBV4-3 and TRBJ2-6; a possible D gene is TRBD1 (6 bases). The TCR was taken from a female donor in good health and CMV-seronegative. Sequenced: PBMCs. The CDR3 reads CASSQDWTAYSGANVLTF. The CDR3 DNA is TGCGCCAGCAGCCAAGATTGGACAGCGTATTCTGGGGCCAACGTCCTGACTTTC.